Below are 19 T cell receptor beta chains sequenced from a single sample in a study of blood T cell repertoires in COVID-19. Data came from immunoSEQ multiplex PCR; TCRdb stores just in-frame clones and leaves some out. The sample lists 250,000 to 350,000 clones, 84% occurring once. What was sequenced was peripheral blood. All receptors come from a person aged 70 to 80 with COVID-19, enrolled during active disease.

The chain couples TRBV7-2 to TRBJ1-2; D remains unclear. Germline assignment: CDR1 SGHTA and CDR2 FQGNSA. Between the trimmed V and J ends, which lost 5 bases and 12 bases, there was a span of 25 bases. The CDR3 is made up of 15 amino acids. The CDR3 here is CASSLNWETTRIHTF. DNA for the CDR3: TGTGCCAGCAGCCTTAATTGGGAAACCACTAGAATTCACACCTTC.

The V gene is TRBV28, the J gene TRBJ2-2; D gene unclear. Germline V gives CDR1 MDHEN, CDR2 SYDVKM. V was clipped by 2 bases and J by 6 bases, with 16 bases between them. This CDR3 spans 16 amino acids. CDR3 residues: CASSLVVLRRAGELFF. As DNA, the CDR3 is TGTGCCAGCAGTTTAGTGGTCCTGCGACGGGCCGGGGAGCTGTTTTTT.

CDR3 in amino acids: CASSFPGTSATNEKLFF. CDR3 bases: TGCGCCAGCAGCTTTCCGGGTACTTCTGCAACTAATGAAAAACTGTTTTTT. V is TRBV5-1 and J is TRBJ1-4; D gene unclear. The CDR3 is 17 residues long. The V and J ends lost 2 bases and 0 bases respectively, with 14 bases between them. Germline V gives CDR1 SGHRS, CDR2 YFSETQ.

CDR3 nucleotides: TGTGCCAGCAGTGCCCTTGGCAGGGGGCGTTCCGGGGAGCTGTTTTTT. Residues: CASSALGRGRSGELFF. This sequence joins TRBV6-1 and TRBJ2-2; 8 nucleotides line up with TRBD1. The CDR3 is made up of 16 amino acids. V dropped 4 bases and J dropped 6; count of bases not matched to a gene: 10. Germline V gene sequence: CDR1 MNHNS, CDR2 SASEGT.

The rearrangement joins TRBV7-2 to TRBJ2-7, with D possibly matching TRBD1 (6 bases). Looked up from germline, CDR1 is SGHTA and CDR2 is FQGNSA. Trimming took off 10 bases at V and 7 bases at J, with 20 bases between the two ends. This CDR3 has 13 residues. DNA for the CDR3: TGTGCCACCCAGTGGGGCCCCCAGGGGGAGCAGTACTTC. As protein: CATQWGPQGEQYF.

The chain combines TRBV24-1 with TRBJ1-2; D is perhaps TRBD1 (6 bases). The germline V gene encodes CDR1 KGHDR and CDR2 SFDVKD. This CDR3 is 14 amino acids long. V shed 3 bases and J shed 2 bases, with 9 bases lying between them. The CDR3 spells CATSDHDRNYGYTF. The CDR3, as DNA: TGTGCCACCAGTGATCATGACAGGAACTATGGCTACACCTTC.

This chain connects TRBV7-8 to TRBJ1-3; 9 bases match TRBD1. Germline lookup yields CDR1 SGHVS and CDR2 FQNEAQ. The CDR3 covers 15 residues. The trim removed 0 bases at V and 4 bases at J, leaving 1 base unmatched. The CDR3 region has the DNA TGTGCCAGCAGCTTAGCGGGGACAGGGGGAAACACCATATATTTT. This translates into CASSLAGTGGNTIYF.

CDR3 coding DNA: TGTGCCACCAGCGTTTTCATGCCGGGAGGGTACGTTTATAGCAATCAGCCCCAGCATTTT. Translated: CATSVFMPGGYVYSNQPQHF. The V call is TRBV24-1, the J call TRBJ1-5; no clear D gene. The CDR3 length is 20 residues. Germline values: CDR1 KGHDR, CDR2 SFDVKD. The V gene lost 7 bases and the J gene lost 0 bases, with 27 bases spanning the gap.

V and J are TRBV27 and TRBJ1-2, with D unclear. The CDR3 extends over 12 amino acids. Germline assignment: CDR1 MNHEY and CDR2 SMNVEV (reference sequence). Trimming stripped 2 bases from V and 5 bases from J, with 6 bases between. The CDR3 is CASSLNGYGYTF. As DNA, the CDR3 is TGTGCCAGCAGTTTAAACGGGTATGGCTACACCTTC.

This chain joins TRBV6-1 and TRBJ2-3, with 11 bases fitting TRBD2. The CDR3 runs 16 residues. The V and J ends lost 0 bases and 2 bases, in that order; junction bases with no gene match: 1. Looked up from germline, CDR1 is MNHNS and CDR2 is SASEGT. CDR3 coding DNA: TGTGCCAGCAGTGAAGCTAGCGGGGGGGCCACAGATACGCAGTATTTT. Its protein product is CASSEASGGATDTQYF.

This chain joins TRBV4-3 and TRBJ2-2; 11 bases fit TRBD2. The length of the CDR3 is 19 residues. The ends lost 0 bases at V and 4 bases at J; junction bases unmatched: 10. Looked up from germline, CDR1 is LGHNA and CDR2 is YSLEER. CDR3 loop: CASSQEGWLAGGPTGELFF. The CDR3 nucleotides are TGCGCCAGCAGCCAAGAGGGATGGCTAGCGGGAGGCCCCACCGGGGAGCTGTTTTTT.

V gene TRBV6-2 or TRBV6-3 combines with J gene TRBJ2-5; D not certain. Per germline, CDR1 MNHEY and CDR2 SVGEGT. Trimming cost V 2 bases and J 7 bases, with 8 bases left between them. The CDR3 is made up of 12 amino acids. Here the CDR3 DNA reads TGTGCCAGCAGTTACGTAGTCGGGACCCAGTACTTC. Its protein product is CASSYVVGTQYF.

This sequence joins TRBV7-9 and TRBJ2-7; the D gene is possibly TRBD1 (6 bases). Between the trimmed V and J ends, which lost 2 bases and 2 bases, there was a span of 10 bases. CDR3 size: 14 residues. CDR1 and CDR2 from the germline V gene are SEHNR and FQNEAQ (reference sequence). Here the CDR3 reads CASSLKQGPYEQYF. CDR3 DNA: TGTGCCAGCAGCTTAAAGCAGGGGCCCTACGAGCAGTACTTC.

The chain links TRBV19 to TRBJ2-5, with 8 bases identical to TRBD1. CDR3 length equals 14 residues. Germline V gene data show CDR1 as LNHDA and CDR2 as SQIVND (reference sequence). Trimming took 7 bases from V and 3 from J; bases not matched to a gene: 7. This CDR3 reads CASTGWGQEETQYF. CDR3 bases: TGTGCCAGTACCGGGTGGGGACAGGAAGAGACCCAGTACTTC.

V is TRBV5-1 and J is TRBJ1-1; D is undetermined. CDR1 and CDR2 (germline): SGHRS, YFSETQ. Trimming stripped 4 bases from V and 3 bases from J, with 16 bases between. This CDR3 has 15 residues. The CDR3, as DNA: TGCGCCAGCAGCCTATCTCCGGGCGGGGACACTGAAGCTTTCTTT. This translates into CASSLSPGGDTEAFF.

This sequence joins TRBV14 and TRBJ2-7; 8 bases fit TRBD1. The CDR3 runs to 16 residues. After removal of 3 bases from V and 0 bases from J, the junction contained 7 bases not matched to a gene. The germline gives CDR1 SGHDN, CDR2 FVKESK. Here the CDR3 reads CASSQIPGQDSYEQYF. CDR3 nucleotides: TGTGCCAGCAGCCAGATCCCGGGACAGGACTCCTACGAGCAGTACTTC.

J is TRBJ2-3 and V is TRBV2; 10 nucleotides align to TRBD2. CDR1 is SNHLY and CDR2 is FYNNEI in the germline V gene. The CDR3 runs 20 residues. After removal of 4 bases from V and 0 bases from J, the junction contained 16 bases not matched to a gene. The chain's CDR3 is CASSAQIAGGLIPSTDTQYF. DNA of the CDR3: TGTGCCAGCAGTGCTCAGATAGCGGGGGGACTCATACCTAGCACAGATACGCAGTATTTT.

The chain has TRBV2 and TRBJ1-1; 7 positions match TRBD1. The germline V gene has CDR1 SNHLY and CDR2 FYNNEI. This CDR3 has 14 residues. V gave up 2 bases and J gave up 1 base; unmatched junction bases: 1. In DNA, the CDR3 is TGTGCCAGCAGTGAAAGGGACAGGAACACTGAAGCTTTCTTT. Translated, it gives CASSERDRNTEAFF.

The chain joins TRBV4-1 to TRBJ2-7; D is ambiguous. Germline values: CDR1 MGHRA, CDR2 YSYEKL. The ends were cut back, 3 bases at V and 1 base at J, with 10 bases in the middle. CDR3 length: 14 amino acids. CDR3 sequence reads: CASSHPSRSYEQYF. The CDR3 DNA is TGCGCCAGCAGCCACCCCTCGCGTTCCTACGAGCAGTACTTC.